The 32 T cell receptor beta chains below come from one sample, sequenced in a study of T cell changes during pregnancy in multiple sclerosis. TCRdb keeps only in-frame clones here, not all; method: immunoSEQ multiplex PCR. The sample consists of roughly 20,000 clones, roughly 90% of them appearing once. Sequences were derived from CD8+ T cells from peripheral blood mononuclear cells, sampled in the first trimester of pregnancy. The receptors stem from a female donor with multiple sclerosis, enrolled in a pregnancy study.

CDR3 loop: CSVEGGLAGFTDTQYF. Here the CDR3 DNA reads TGCAGCGTTGAAGGGGGTCTAGCGGGATTCACAGATACGCAGTATTTT. The chain links TRBV29-1 to TRBJ2-3; 9 bases line up with TRBD2. The J segment lost 2 bases and the V segment lost 1 base, leaving 7 bases of the junction unmatched. From germline, CDR1 is SQVTM and CDR2 ANQGSEA. This CDR3 is built from 16 residues.

CDR3 sequence (DNA): TGTGCCAGCAGTGAAGGGAGTAATGAGCAGTTCTTC. Protein: CASSEGSNEQFF. The chain recombines TRBV6-4 with TRBJ2-1; TRBD2 might be the D (5 bases). The CDR3 contains 12 residues. V was clipped by 3 bases and J by 7 bases, with 7 bases between them. CDR1 MRHNA and CDR2 SNTAGT come from the germline V gene.

Concerning this clone: At one end, the junction sequence differs from germline, possibly due to a read error. The V gene is TRBV29-1, the J gene TRBJ2-1, with 14 positions matching TRBD2. This CDR3 region has 18 residues. From germline, CDR1 is SQVTM and CDR2 ANQGSEA. The CDR3 spells CSAEGGLAGAGSYNEQFF. CDR3 DNA: TGCAGCGCTGAAGGGGGACTAGCGGGAGCCGGCTCCTACAATGAGCAGTTCTTC.

The rearrangement links TRBV9 to TRBJ2-7, with TRBD1 matching 8 bases. Trimming removed 4 bases from V and 3 bases from J; junction bases left unmatched: 9. Germline V CDR1 and CDR2: SGDLS, YYNGEE. The CDR3 extends over 15 amino acids. CDR3 coding DNA: TGTGCCAGCAGCCCGAGACAGGGGAACATCTACGAGCAGTACTTC. Residues: CASSPRQGNIYEQYF.

V and J are TRBV28 and TRBJ2-7; TRBD2 agrees at 7 bases. Trimming took 3 bases from V and 2 from J; bases not matched to a gene: 7. In germline, CDR1 is MDHEN, CDR2 SYDVKM. This CDR3 comprises 15 residues. CDR3 nucleotide sequence: TGTGCCAGCAGTTTGGTGGGAGGGTATACCTACGAGCAGTACTTC. Translating gives CASSLVGGYTYEQYF.

The V gene is TRBV9, the J gene TRBJ2-1; 12 positions agree with TRBD2. Germline CDR1 SGDLS, CDR2 YYNGEE. Trimming took 7 bases from V and 8 from J; bases not matched to a gene: 4. CDR3 length equals 13 residues. The CDR3 sequence: CASRTSGTDEQFF. DNA for the CDR3: TGTGCCAGCCGGACTAGCGGGACTGATGAGCAGTTCTTC. Variable domain in full (rest from reference TRBV9 and TRBJ2-1): DSGVTQTPKHLITATGQRVTLRCSPRSGDLSVYWYQQSLDQGLQFLIQYYNGEERAKGNILERFSAQQFPDLHSELNLSSLELGDSALYFCASRTSGTDEQFFGPGTRLTVL.

This clone appeared a few times. The chain employs TRBV7-8 and TRBJ2-5; 13 bases match TRBD2. J was trimmed by 1 base and V by 3 bases; bases with no gene match: 11. CDR1 and CDR2 from the germline V gene are SGHVS and FQNEAQ. The CDR3 is 19 amino acids. In nucleotides, the CDR3 is TGTGCCAGCAGCTTCCCTGGACTAGCGGGAGAATATCCCCAAGAGACCCAGTACTTC. Translating it yields CASSFPGLAGEYPQETQYF.

The V and J genes are TRBV10-3 and TRBJ1-3, with 8 bases identical to TRBD1. The CDR3 has 16 amino acids. Germline V gene sequence: CDR1 ENHRY, CDR2 SYGVKD. Trimming took 3 bases from V and 0 from J; bases not matched to a gene: 4. Here the CDR3 DNA reads TGTGCCATCAGTGAAACAGGGGGTGACTCTGGAAACACCATATATTTT. Amino acid sequence: CAISETGGDSGNTIYF.

CDR3 nucleotide sequence: TGTGCCAGCAGCCAAGAAGAGGGCTACTACGAGCAGTACTTC. This sequence encodes CASSQEEGYYEQYF. This chain connects TRBV4-2 to TRBJ2-7; tentative D call: TRBD2 (5 bases). The CDR3 loop spans 14 amino acids. CDR1 and CDR2 from the germline V gene are LGHNA and YNFKEQ. V was cut by 0 bases and J by 3 bases, with 9 bases left in between.

The chain is built from TRBV6-1 and TRBJ2-7, with D tentatively TRBD1 (6 bases). Trimming shortened V by 3 bases and J by 7 bases, and 13 bases separated the two germline ends. Germline loops: CDR1 MNHNS, CDR2 SASEGT. This CDR3 spans 13 amino acids. This CDR3 is CASSDGTPYEQYF. The CDR3 coding sequence is TGTGCCAGCAGTGATGGGACACCTTATGAGCAGTACTTC.

The V gene is TRBV7-9, the J gene TRBJ1-1; TRBD1 matches at 7 bases. This CDR3 spans 15 amino acids. With V trimmed by 4 bases and J by 4 bases, 9 bases remained unmatched. Germline V CDR1 and CDR2: SEHNR, FQNEAQ (reference sequence). Here the CDR3 reads CASSSQGELGTEAFF. CDR3 coding DNA: TGTGCCAGCAGCTCTCAGGGGGAGCTAGGCACTGAAGCTTTCTTT.

This chain uses TRBV27 with TRBJ2-2, with TRBD2 matching over 8 bases. This CDR3 is built from 14 residues. Germline assignment: CDR1 MNHEY and CDR2 SMNVEV (reference sequence). Germline trimming cut 8 bases from V and 6 bases from J; bases unmatched to any gene: 8. The chain's CDR3 is CASRDLLAAGELFF. For the CDR3, the DNA is TGTGCCAGCCGAGACTTACTAGCGGCCGGGGAGCTGTTTTTT.

This chain joins TRBV28 and TRBJ2-3; D perhaps matches TRBD2 (5 bases). The CDR3 has 15 amino acids. The germline V gene encodes CDR1 MDHEN and CDR2 SYDVKM. V lost 2 bases, J lost 2 bases, and 11 bases lay in between. This CDR3 is CASSLPSRPTDTQYF. The DNA of the CDR3 is TGTGCCAGCAGTTTACCTAGCAGGCCCACAGATACGCAGTATTTT.

This chain links TRBV19 with TRBJ2-3; 8 bases are a match to TRBD1. The CDR3 loop spans 14 amino acids. Trimming took 3 bases from V and 5 from J; bases not matched to a gene: 4. Looked up from germline, CDR1 is LNHDA and CDR2 is SQIVND (reference sequence). The CDR3 loop is CASSIPDRGDTQYF. DNA of the CDR3: TGTGCCAGTAGTATTCCTGACAGGGGAGATACGCAGTATTTT.

The chain joins TRBV5-6 to TRBJ2-7; the D gene is possibly TRBD2 (7 bases). This CDR3 contains 15 residues. V was clipped by 3 bases and J by 0 bases, with 13 bases between them. Germline values: CDR1 SGHDT, CDR2 YYEEEE. The CDR3 DNA reads as TGTGCCAGCAGCTGGGGGGGACAACACTCCTACGAGCAGTACTTC. It yields the protein CASSWGGQHSYEQYF. Together with reference TRBV5-6 and TRBJ2-7, the CDR3 gives the full variable domain: DAGVTQSPTHLIKTRGQQVTLRCSPKSGHDTVSWYQQALGQGPQFIFQYYEEEERQRGNFPDRFSGHQFPNYSSELNVNALLLGDSALYLCASSWGGQHSYEQYFGPGTRLTVT.

The chain recombines TRBV6-5 with TRBJ1-5, with D perhaps matching TRBD1 (5 bases). The germline V gene encodes CDR1 MNHEY and CDR2 SVGAGI. The CDR3 runs 15 residues. Trimming stripped 6 bases from V and 0 bases from J, with 12 bases between. CDR3 loop: CASSEGLLSNQPQHF. In DNA form, the CDR3 reads TGTGCCAGCAGCGAGGGACTCCTTAGCAATCAGCCCCAGCATTTT.

This chain connects TRBV4-3 to TRBJ2-5, with TRBD2 identical over 7 bases. The CDR3 has 14 residues. Germline V gene lookup returns CDR1 LGHNA and CDR2 YSLEER. V lost 4 bases, J lost 0 bases, and 2 bases stayed unmatched. CDR3 in amino acids: CASSRAGDQETQYF. The CDR3 DNA reads TGCGCCAGCAGCCGGGCGGGGGACCAAGAGACCCAGTACTTC.

This chain links TRBV4-3 with TRBJ2-2; no clear D gene. This CDR3 comprises 15 residues. V was trimmed by 1 base and J by 3 bases, leaving 9 bases between them. Germline-derived CDR1 and CDR2 are LGHNA and YSLEER. The DNA of the CDR3 is TGCGCCAGCAGCCAAGGTGGCAGTTACACCGGGGAGCTGTTTTTT. This sequence encodes CASSQGGSYTGELFF.

This sequence joins TRBV15 and TRBJ2-5, with TRBD2 matching over 11 bases. Germline V CDR1 and CDR2: LNHNV, YYDKDF (reference sequence). The CDR3 covers 15 residues. The V gene end was trimmed by 1 base and the J gene end by 5 bases; junction bases not matched to a gene: 3. CDR3 residues: CATSRVLAGGETQYF. The CDR3 DNA follows: TGTGCCACCAGCAGAGTCCTAGCGGGAGGCGAGACCCAGTACTTC. The full variable domain, its missing parts supplied by reference TRBV15 and TRBJ2-5, is DAMVIQNPRYQVTQFGKPVTLSCSQTLNHNVMYWYQQKSSQAPKLLFHYYDKDFNNEADTPDNFQSRRPNTSFCFLDIRSPGLGDTAMYLCATSRVLAGGETQYFGPGTRLLVL.

The chain is built from TRBV11-3 and TRBJ2-3; D is undetermined. CDR3 length equals 15 residues. Germline V gene data show CDR1 as SGHNT and CDR2 as YENEEA. The V end was cut by 2 bases, the J end by 0 bases, with 9 bases between. CDR3 protein: CASSLHHGSTDTQYF. The CDR3 nucleotides are TGTGCCAGCAGCTTACACCACGGGAGCACAGATACGCAGTATTTT.

About this clone itself: The junction differs from germline at one of its ends, possibly a read error. V gene TRBV7-7 combines with J gene TRBJ2-5; 7 bases align to TRBD2. Per germline, CDR1 SSHAT and CDR2 FNYEAQ (reference sequence). The CDR3 extends over 14 amino acids. In DNA form, the CDR3 reads TGTGCTAGCAGCTTAGTTCGCGGGAGAGAGACCCAGTACTTC. As protein: CASSLVRGRETQYF.

The chain recombines TRBV25-1 with TRBJ2-5, with D possibly TRBD2 on 7 matching bases. The CDR3 extends over 14 amino acids. Germline lookup yields CDR1 MGHDK and CDR2 SYGVNS. V lost 1 base to trimming and J lost 5 bases, with 11 bases between them. Here the CDR3 reads CASSEWGGHETQYF. CDR3 bases: TGTGCCAGCAGTGAATGGGGGGGGCACGAGACCCAGTACTTC.

V is TRBV21-1 and J is TRBJ1-1; TRBD1 is the table's D call and was not checked against the DNA. TRBV21-1 is a documented pseudogene. CDR3 length: 14 amino acids. The CDR3 is CASCGRGRGTEAFF. The CDR3 nucleotides are TGTGCCAGCTGCGGCAGGGGGCGAGGGACTGAAGCTTTCTTT.

This chain links TRBV7-9 with TRBJ1-2; D is perhaps TRBD1 (5 bases). V was trimmed by 5 bases and J by 3 bases, leaving 10 bases between them. The CDR3 extends over 13 amino acids. The germline V gene encodes CDR1 SEHNR and CDR2 FQNEAQ (reference sequence). CDR3 amino acids: CASSTQGDYGYTF. The CDR3 DNA sequence: TGTGCCAGCAGCACTCAGGGTGACTATGGCTACACCTTC.

The chain employs TRBV9 and TRBJ2-1; 11 positions agree with TRBD2. CDR3 size: 15 residues. With 3 bases clipped from V and 7 bases from J, the junction kept 6 bases outside the gene matches. In germline, CDR1 is SGDLS, CDR2 YYNGEE. In DNA form, the CDR3 reads TGTGCCAGCAGCGGTAGCGGGAGGGCCATAAATGAGCAGTTCTTC. Translating it yields CASSGSGRAINEQFF.

This chain links TRBV28 with TRBJ2-7, with 10 bases fitting TRBD1. Germline V gene sequence: CDR1 MDHEN, CDR2 SYDVKM. Trimming removed 3 bases from V and 5 bases from J; junction bases left unmatched: 7. The CDR3 totals 15 residues. The chain's CDR3 is CASSFGDRGFDEQYF. CDR3 coding DNA: TGTGCCAGCAGTTTTGGGGACAGGGGCTTCGACGAGCAGTACTTC.

This sequence joins TRBV6-1 and TRBJ2-1; possible D gene TRBD1, 7 bases. The germline V gene has CDR1 MNHNS and CDR2 SASEGT. The length of the CDR3 is 15 residues. Trimming left V 7 bases short and J 7 bases short, with 20 bases between. The CDR3 region is CASTEGQLGGNEQFF. The CDR3 DNA is TGTGCCAGCACCGAGGGACAGCTGGGGGGTAATGAGCAGTTCTTC.

The chain is built from TRBV30 and TRBJ2-3, with TRBD2 as a possible D gene (5 bases). From germline, CDR1 is GTSNPN and CDR2 SVGIG (reference sequence). With 0 bases removed from V and 0 bases from J, the gap between germline ends came to 10 bases. The CDR3 has 15 amino acids. In DNA, the CDR3 is TGTGCCTGGAGTGTAGCGGTTATGAGCACAGATACGCAGTATTTT. Translated, it gives CAWSVAVMSTDTQYF.

The V and J genes are TRBV5-1 and TRBJ2-3; a weak D match, TRBD1 (5 bases). V dropped 0 bases and J dropped 3 bases, with 20 bases sitting between them. The V gene's germline CDR1 is SGHRS and CDR2 YFSETQ. CDR3 length: 18 residues. CDR3 protein: CASSLAFSAGKRTDTQYF. In DNA form, the CDR3 reads TGCGCCAGCAGCTTGGCATTCTCGGCAGGGAAGAGGACAGATACGCAGTATTTT.

The chain employs TRBV4-2 and TRBJ1-4, with unresolved D. Germline CDR1 reads LGHNA; CDR2 reads YNFKEQ. There are 15 residues in the CDR3. The V gene lost 1 base and the J gene lost 8 bases, with 14 bases spanning the gap. The CDR3 sequence is CASSQVEGVGEKLFF. In DNA form, the CDR3 reads TGTGCCAGCAGCCAAGTTGAGGGAGTGGGGGAAAAACTGTTTTTT.

This clone was seen just once. This chain joins TRBV7-9 and TRBJ1-4; 9 bases are shared with TRBD1. CDR1 SEHNR and CDR2 FQNEAQ come from the germline V gene (reference sequence). With V trimmed by 5 bases and J by 5 bases, 9 bases remained unmatched. This CDR3 spans 16 amino acids. CDR3: CASSRDPGTGNEKLFF. As DNA, the CDR3 is TGTGCCAGCAGCCGCGACCCCGGGACAGGGAATGAAAAACTGTTTTTT.

This chain joins TRBV27 and TRBJ1-1, with TRBD1 identical over 7 bases. The V gene end was trimmed by 6 bases and the J gene end by 8 bases; junction bases not matched to a gene: 3. CDR3 size: 11 residues. From germline, CDR1 is MNHEY and CDR2 SMNVEV (reference sequence). The CDR3 coding sequence is TGTGCCAGCAGAGGGACAGCGGAAGCTTTCTTT. This encodes CASRGTAEAFF.